This is a list of T cell receptor beta chains from one sample in a study of response to subunit inactivated influenza vaccine. Each CDR3 protein gets one entry after TCRdb re-called the RT-PCR reads with MiXCR. The sample has about 650,000 distinct CDR3 sequences; about a sixth are singletons. Material: PBMCs from blood, obtained approximately 12 days after vaccination. The source is a man in his fifties or sixties who received an inactivated influenza vaccine. The CDR3 runs from the conserved cysteine through the conserved F or W. D genes are given only for firm matches. Rows may omit the clone size; those that give it use once, few, many or a size class.

size	V	J	D	DNA	CDR3
NA	TRBV20-1	TRBJ1-6	NA	TGCAGTGCTATAGGACTGCTAGCCTCCTATAATTCACCCCTCCACTTT	CSAIGLLASYNSPLHF
NA	TRBV29-1	TRBJ1-1	NA	TGCAGCGTTGAAATGCGATTGGGGAACACTGAAGCTTTCTTT	CSVEMRLGNTEAFF
few	TRBV7-9	TRBJ2-7	NA	TGTGCCAGCAGTTCTGGGCTAGCTAACGAGCAGTACTTC	CASSSGLANEQYF
few	TRBV7-7	TRBJ2-2	NA	TGTGCCAGCAGCTTAGAGTCCGGGGCCGGGGAGCTGTTTTTT	CASSLESGAGELFF
few	TRBV7-9	TRBJ2-3	TRBD1	TGTGCCAGCAGCCCAAGACAGGGAAACACAGATACGCAGTATTTT	CASSPRQGNTDTQYF
few	TRBV6-2/TRBV6-3	TRBJ2-3	NA	TGTGCCAGCGGGAGCGCAGATACGCAGTATTTT	CASGSADTQYF
few	TRBV29-1	TRBJ1-1	NA	TGCAGCGCCGGGGGTATGACGAACACTGAAGCTTTCTTT	CSAGGMTNTEAFF
NA	TRBV11-1	TRBJ2-1	NA	TGTGCCAGCAGCTTATTTGGGCCAGAGAGTGGGACCTACAATGAGCAGTTCTTC	CASSLFGPESGTYNEQFF
few	TRBV5-1	TRBJ2-3	TRBD2	TGCGCCAGCAGCATGTCTAGCGGGAGAACAGATACGCAGTATTTT	CASSMSSGRTDTQYF
NA	TRBV28	TRBJ2-1	TRBD1	TGTGCCAGCAGTCCACAGGGGGCGACTAAGAATGAGCAGTTCTTC	CASSPQGATKNEQFF
few	TRBV29-1	TRBJ2-4	NA	TGCAGCGTTGTACCGGGGTCTTTGGACATTCAGTACTTC	CSVVPGSLDIQYF
few	TRBV4-2	TRBJ1-1	NA	TGTGCCAGCAGCCAAGATCAGGGAGCTTTCTTT	CASSQDQGAFF
few	TRBV4-3	TRBJ1-3	NA	TGCGCCAGCAGCCAAGATCAAGCCTCTGGAAACACCATATATTTT	CASSQDQASGNTIYF
few	TRBV12-3/TRBV12-4	TRBJ1-5	NA	TGTGCCAGCAGTTTTGGAGGGCCCCAGCATTTT	CASSFGGPQHF
NA	TRBV11-2	TRBJ2-2	NA	TGTGCCAGCAGCTTAGCCCCGGATCTCACCGGGGAGCTGTTTTTT	CASSLAPDLTGELFF
many	TRBV5-1	TRBJ2-2	NA	TGCGCCAGCAGCTTGCGGCAGAACACCGGGGAGCTGTTTTTT	CASSLRQNTGELFF
few	TRBV2	TRBJ1-5	NA	TGTGCCAGCAGCGCGATCGGGTCCCAGCATTTT	CASSAIGSQHF
few	TRBV7-9	TRBJ1-5	TRBD1	TGTGCCAGCAGCTTACGACAGGGGAAGCCCCAGCATTTT	CASSLRQGKPQHF
few	TRBV5-6	TRBJ2-1	TRBD2	TGTGCCAGCAGCTCACTGACTAGCGGGGGGTACAATGAGCAGTTCTTC	CASSSLTSGGYNEQFF
few	TRBV29-1	TRBJ2-4	NA	TGCAGCGTTGTTGATGTCAAAAACATTCAGTACTTC	CSVVDVKNIQYF
many	TRBV12-3/TRBV12-4	TRBJ1-1	NA	TGTGCCAGCAGTCCCAGGGTCACTGAAGCTTTCTTT	CASSPRVTEAFF
NA	TRBV12-3/TRBV12-4	TRBJ2-5	TRBD2	TGTGCCAGCAGTGGGGGACTAGCGGGATTAGAGACCCAGTACTTC	CASSGGLAGLETQYF
NA	TRBV3-1	TRBJ1-1	NA	TGTGCCAGCAGCCAAGCCCCCGCTAACACTGAAGCTTTCTTT	CASSQAPANTEAFF